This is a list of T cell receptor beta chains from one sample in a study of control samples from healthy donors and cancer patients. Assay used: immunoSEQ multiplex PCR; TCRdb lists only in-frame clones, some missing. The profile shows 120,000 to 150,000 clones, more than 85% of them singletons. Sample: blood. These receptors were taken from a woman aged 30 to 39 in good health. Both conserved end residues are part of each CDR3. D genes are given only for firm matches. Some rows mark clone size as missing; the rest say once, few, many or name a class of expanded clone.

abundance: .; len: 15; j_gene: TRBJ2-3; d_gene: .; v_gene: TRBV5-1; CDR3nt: TGCGCCAGCAGCTTGGATGCGGGATGGGGGGATACGCAGTATTTT; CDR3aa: CASSLDAGWGDTQYF
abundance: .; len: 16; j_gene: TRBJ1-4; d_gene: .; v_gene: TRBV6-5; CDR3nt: TGTGCCAGCAGTTACGCGCAGATTTCAACTAATGAAAAACTGTTTTTT; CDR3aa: CASSYAQISTNEKLFF
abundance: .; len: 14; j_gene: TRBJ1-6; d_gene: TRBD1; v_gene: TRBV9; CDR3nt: TGTGCCAGCAGCGTAGCGGGACAGAGCGCTCCCCTCCACTTT; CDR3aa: CASSVAGQSAPLHF
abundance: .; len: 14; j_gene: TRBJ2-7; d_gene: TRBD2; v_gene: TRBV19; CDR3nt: TGTGCCAGTAGTATAGCGGGAGGCCCCTACGAGCAGTACTTC; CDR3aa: CASSIAGGPYEQYF
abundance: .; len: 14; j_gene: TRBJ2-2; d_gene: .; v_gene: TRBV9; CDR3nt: TGTGCCAGCAGCGTAGCGAGGGGCCGCGGGGAGCTGTTTTTT; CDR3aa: CASSVARGRGELFF
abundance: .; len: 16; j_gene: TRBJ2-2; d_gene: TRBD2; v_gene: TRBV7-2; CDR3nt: TGTGCCAGCAGCTTAGGCGGGGGGCGCGCAACCGGGGAGCTGTTTTTT; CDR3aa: CASSLGGGRATGELFF
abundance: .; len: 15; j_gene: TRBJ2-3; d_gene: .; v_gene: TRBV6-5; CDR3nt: TGTGCCAGCACCGGAGGGAGCGCCGGCACAGATACGCAGTATTTT; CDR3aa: CASTGGSAGTDTQYF
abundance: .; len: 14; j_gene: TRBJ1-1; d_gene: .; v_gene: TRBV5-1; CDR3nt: TGCGCCAGCAGCACGGAAGAGGGGGACACTGAAGCTTTCTTT; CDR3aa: CASSTEEGDTEAFF
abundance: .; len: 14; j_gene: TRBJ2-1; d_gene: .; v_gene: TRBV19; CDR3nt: TGTGCCACAAAAGGCGGGGTCTCCTACAATGAGCAGTTCTTC; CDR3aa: CATKGGVSYNEQFF
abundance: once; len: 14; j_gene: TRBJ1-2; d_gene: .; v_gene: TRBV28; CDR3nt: TGTGCCAGCGGAACGGACCTTCCCCCCTATGGCTACACCTTC; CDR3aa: CASGTDLPPYGYTF
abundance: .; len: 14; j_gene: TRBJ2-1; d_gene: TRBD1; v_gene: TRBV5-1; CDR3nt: TGCGCCAGCAGCCTCCGGGACAGGGCACATGAGCAGTTCTTC; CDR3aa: CASSLRDRAHEQFF
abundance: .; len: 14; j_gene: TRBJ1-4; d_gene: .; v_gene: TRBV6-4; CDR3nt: TGTGCCAGCAGTGCGGGACTGAACAATGAAAAACTGTTTTTT; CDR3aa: CASSAGLNNEKLFF
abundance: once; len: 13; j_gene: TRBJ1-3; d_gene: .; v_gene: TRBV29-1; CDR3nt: TGCAGCGTCGTCCGTGTGGGGGGAAACACCATATATTTT; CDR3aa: CSVVRVGGNTIYF
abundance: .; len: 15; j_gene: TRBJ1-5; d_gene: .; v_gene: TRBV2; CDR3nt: TGTGCCAGCACCAAGATGTCCAGGGGCAATCAGCCCCAGCATTTT; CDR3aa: CASTKMSRGNQPQHF
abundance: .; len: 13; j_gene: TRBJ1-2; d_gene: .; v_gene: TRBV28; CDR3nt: TGTGCCAGCAGTCCCCCCAAAAGCTATGGCTACACCTTC; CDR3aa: CASSPPKSYGYTF
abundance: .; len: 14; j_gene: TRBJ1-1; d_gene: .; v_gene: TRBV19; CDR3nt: TGTGCCAGTAAACAGGGAGACATCACCGATGAAGCTTTCTTT; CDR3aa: CASKQGDITDEAFF
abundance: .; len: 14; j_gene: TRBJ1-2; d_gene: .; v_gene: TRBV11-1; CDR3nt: TGTGCCAGCAGCTTAATACAGGTTGGATATGGCTACACCTTC; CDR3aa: CASSLIQVGYGYTF
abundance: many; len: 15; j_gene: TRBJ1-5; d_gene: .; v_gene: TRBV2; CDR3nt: TGTGCCAGCAGTGAACCGGCAGGGCTGTTTCAGCCCCAGCATTTT; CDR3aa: CASSEPAGLFQPQHF
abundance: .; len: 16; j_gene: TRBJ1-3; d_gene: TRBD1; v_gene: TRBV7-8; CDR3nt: TGTGCCAGCAGCTTAAGGGGACAGGACTCTGGAAACACCATATATTTT; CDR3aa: CASSLRGQDSGNTIYF
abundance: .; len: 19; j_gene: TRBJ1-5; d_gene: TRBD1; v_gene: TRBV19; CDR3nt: TGTGCCAGTAGTATACCCCGCCGTGACAGGGGTTATAGCAATCAGCCCCAGCATTTT; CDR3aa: CASSIPRRDRGYSNQPQHF
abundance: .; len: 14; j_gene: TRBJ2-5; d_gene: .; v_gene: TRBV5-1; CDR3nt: TGCGCCAGCAGCTTGAAAACAGGCCAAGAGACCCAGTACTTC; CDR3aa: CASSLKTGQETQYF
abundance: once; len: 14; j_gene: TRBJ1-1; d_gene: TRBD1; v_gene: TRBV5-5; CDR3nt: TGTGCCAGCAGGCGGGAGGGGGCCTACGAAGAAGCTTTCTTT; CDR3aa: CASRREGAYEEAFF
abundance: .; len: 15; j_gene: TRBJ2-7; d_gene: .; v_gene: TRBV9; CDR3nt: TGTGCCAGCAGCCCCACGGTAGGGACCCCCTACGAGCAGTACTTC; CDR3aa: CASSPTVGTPYEQYF
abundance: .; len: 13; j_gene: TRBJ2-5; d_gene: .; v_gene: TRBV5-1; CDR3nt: TGCGCCAGCAGCTCACTAGTATCGGAGACCCAGTACTTC; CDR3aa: CASSSLVSETQYF
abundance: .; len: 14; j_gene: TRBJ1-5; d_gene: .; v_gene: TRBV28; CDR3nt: TGTGCCAGCAGTTTACAGGTATGGAATCAGCCCCAGCATTTT; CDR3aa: CASSLQVWNQPQHF
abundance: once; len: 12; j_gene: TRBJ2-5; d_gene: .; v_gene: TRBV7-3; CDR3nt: TGTGCCAGCAGCCCCGACTCGGAGACCCAGTACTTC; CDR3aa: CASSPDSETQYF
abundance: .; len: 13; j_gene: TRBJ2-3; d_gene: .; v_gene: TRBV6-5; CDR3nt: TGTGCCAGCAGGATGACCGGGACAGATACGCAGTATTTT; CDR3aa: CASRMTGTDTQYF
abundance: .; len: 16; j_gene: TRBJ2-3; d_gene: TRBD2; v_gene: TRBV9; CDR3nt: TGTGCCAGCAGCGAGTTGACTAGCGGGAGACCAGATACGCAGTATTTT; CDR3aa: CASSELTSGRPDTQYF
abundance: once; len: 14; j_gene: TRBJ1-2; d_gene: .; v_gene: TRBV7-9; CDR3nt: TGTGCCAGCAGCTTAGCTTGGGGGGCCTCGGGCTACACCTTC; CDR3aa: CASSLAWGASGYTF
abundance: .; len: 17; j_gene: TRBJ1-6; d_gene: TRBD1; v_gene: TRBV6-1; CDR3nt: TGTGCCAGCAGTGCGAGGACAGGGAGCTCCTATAATTCACCCCTCCACTTT; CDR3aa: CASSARTGSSYNSPLHF
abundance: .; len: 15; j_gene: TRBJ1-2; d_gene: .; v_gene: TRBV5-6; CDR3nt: TGTGCCAGCAGCCCCGTCGGGGAGTTGATTCGGGGCTACACCTTC; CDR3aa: CASSPVGELIRGYTF
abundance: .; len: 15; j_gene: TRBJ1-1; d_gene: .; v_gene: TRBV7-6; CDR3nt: TGTGCCAGCAGCTTAGGGCCAGGAACGAACACTGAAGCTTTCTTT; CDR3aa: CASSLGPGTNTEAFF
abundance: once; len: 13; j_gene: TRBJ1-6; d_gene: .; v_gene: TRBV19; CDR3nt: TGTGCCAGTAGACCCGCGGGTAATTCACCCCTCCACTTT; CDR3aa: CASRPAGNSPLHF
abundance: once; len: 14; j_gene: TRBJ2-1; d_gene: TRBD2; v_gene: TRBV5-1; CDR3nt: TGCGCCAGCAGCTTGGATAGCGGGTACAATGAGCAGTTCTTC; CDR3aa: CASSLDSGYNEQFF
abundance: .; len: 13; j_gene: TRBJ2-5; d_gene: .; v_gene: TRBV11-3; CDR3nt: TGTGCCAGCAGCTCCGAGGGCTCGAAGACCCAGTACTTC; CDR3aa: CASSSEGSKTQYF
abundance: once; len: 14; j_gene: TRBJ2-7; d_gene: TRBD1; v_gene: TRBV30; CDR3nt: TGTGCCTGGAGTGTTGGGACAGGGAGGTACGAGCAGTACTTC; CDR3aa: CAWSVGTGRYEQYF
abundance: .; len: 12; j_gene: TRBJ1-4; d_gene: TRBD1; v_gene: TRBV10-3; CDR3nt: TGTGCCACTTCCTTGGACAGGGAAAAACTGTTTTTT; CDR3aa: CATSLDREKLFF
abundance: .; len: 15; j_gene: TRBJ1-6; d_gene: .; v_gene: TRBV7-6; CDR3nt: TGTGCCAGCAGCGCCCAGGACAGCTATAATTCACCCCTCCACTTT; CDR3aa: CASSAQDSYNSPLHF
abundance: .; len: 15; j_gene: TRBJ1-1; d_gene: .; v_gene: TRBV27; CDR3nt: TGTGCCAGCAGTCCACCTCACAGGGTTGGGACTGAAGCTTTCTTT; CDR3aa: CASSPPHRVGTEAFF
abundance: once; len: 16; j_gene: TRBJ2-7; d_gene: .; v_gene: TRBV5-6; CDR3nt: TGTGCCAGCAGCTTATCTGGACAGAAATACTCCTACGAGCAGTACTTC; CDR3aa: CASSLSGQKYSYEQYF
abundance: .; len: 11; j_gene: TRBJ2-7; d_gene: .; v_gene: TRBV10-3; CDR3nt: TGTGCCACAGGACAGTCCTACGAGCAGTACTTC; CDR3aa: CATGQSYEQYF
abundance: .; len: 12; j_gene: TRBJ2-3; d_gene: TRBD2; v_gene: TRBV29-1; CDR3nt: TGCAGCGCCGTTTCCGGGAGGGATACGCAGTATTTT; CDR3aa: CSAVSGRDTQYF
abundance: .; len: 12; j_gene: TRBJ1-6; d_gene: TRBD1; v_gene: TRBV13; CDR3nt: TGTGCCAGCGGGACAGATAATTCACCCCTCCACTTT; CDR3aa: CASGTDNSPLHF
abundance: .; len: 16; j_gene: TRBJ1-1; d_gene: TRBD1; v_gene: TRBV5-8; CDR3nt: TGTGCCAGCAGCGGCGCCTTCGGACAGGAGAGGACTGAAGCTTTCTTT; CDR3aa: CASSGAFGQERTEAFF
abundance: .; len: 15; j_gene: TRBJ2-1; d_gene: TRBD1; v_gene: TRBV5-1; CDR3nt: TGCGCCAGCCGCTCCGGGACAGGGGGCTACAATGAGCAGTTCTTC; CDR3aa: CASRSGTGGYNEQFF
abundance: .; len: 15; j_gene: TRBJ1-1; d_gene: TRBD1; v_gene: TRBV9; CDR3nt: TGTGCCAGCAGCATACAGGGGGACAGGAACACTGAAGCTTTCTTT; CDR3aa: CASSIQGDRNTEAFF
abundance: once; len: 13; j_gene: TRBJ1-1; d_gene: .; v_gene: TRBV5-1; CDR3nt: TGCGCCAGCAGCTTGGGGATGAACACTGAAGCTTTCTTT; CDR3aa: CASSLGMNTEAFF
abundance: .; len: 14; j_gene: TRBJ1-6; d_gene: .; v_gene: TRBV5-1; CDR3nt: TGCGCCAGCAGCCCGGGAGGGACTAATTCACCCCTCCACTTT; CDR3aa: CASSPGGTNSPLHF
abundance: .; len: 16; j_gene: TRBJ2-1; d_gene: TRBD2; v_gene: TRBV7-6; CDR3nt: TGTGCCAGCAGCCAGGGGACTAGCGGGAGGACCAATGAGCAGTTCTTC; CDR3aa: CASSQGTSGRTNEQFF
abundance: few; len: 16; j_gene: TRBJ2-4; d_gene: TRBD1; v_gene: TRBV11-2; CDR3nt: TGTGCCAGCAGCTTAGGCAGGGGGCGTGGCAAAAACATTCAGTACTTC; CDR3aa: CASSLGRGRGKNIQYF
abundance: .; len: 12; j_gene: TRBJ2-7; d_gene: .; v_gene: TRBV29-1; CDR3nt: TGCAGCGTTGCTAGGGGAAACTACGAGCAGTACTTC; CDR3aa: CSVARGNYEQYF
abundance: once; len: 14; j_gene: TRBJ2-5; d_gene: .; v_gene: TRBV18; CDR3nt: TGTGCCAGCTCTGTAAACCGGGGCCAAGAGACCCAGTACTTC; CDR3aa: CASSVNRGQETQYF
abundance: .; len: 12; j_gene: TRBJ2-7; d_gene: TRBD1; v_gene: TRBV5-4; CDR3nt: TGTGCCAGCAGTCGGGACAGGGGGACCGCGGACTTC; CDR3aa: CASSRDRGTADF